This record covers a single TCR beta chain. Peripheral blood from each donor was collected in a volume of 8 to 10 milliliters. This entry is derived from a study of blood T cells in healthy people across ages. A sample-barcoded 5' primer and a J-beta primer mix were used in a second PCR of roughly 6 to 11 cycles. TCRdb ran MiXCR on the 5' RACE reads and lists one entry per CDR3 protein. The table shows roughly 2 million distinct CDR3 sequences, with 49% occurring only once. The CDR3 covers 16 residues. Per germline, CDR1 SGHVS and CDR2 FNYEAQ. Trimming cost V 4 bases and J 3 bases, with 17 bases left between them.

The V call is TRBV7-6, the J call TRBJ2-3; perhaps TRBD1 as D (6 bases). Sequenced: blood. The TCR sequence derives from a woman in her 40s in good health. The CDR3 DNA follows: TGTGCCAGCAGCTCGGCAGAGGGGGTGGGTACAGATACGCAGTATTTT. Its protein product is CASSSAEGVGTDTQYF.